Sequencing of this T cell receptor beta chain was carried out in a study of shared clonotypes between healthy human individuals. Turning to this clone: The antigen is undetermined.

Findings and limits, study-wide: Despite large depth, rarefaction showed incomplete sorted-subset sequencing. The study found lower generation probabilities in non-shared clonotypes than in those shared by all four donors.

Roughly 200 ng DNA, 25,000 to 35,000 T cell genomes, went into each sorted-subset replicate PCR. Clones were read by immunoSEQ multiplex PCR, and TCRdb kept only the in-frame ones, dropping some. The data contain more than 550,000 clones, 72% of them singletons. Trimming cost V 4 bases and J 2 bases; bases outside gene matches: 3. Germline V CDR1 and CDR2: SGHTA, FQGNSA. The CDR3 extends over 15 amino acids. What was sequenced was memory CD4+ T cells sorted from blood. As to subset: CD45RA-negative fraction. The chain couples TRBV7-2 to TRBJ2-3; 10 nucleotides agree with TRBD2. This sequence originates from a woman aged 30 to 39 in good health. CDR3 protein: CASSSGLAYTDTQYF. For the CDR3, the DNA is TGTGCCAGCAGCTCGGGACTAGCGTACACAGATACGCAGTATTTT.